This TCR beta chain was documented in a study of T cell changes during pregnancy in multiple sclerosis. Generated by immunoSEQ multiplex PCR, the TCRdb table keeps only in-frame clones and is missing some. The table records approximately 43,000 clones, around 93% of them present only once. In germline, CDR1 is SGHNT, CDR2 YYREEE (reference sequence). This CDR3 comprises 14 residues. V was pared by 0 bases and J by 2 bases, with 9 bases between. The sample here was CD8+ T cells from peripheral blood mononuclear cells, taken after pregnancy. The origin of this receptor is a female donor with multiple sclerosis, enrolled in a pregnancy study. The chain recombines TRBV5-4 with TRBJ2-7; the D gene is possibly TRBD1 (6 bases). In DNA, the CDR3 is TGTGCCAGCAGCTTGGGGACAGTTACCTACGAGCAGTACTTC. This sequence encodes CASSLGTVTYEQYF.